This T cell receptor beta chain derives from a study of T cell clones after liver transplantation. Study background: Apart from a few HCV-positive recipients, transplants were for non-autoimmune, non-viral reasons.

Alloreactive TCRbeta sequences came from sequencing proliferating CFSE-low cells in the MLR. This clone was recorded a few times. Antigen unknown. TCRdb's table, derived via immunoSEQ multiplex PCR, lists solely in-frame clones and lacks some. The sample carries about 5,000 clones, about 41% recorded once. The V and J ends lost 6 bases and 2 bases respectively, with 14 bases between them. The CDR3 extends over 14 amino acids. Looked up from germline, CDR1 is MNHNY and CDR2 is SVGAGI (reference sequence). Sequencing was performed on CD4+ T cells from cultured PBMCs. This sequence originates from a human patient who received a liver transplant. The T cells may come from the graft donor. The chain combines TRBV6-6 with TRBJ2-7, with D perhaps TRBD1 or TRBD2 (5 bases each). The CDR3 nucleotides are TGTGCCAGCAGGCAGTACCGGGGCCCCTACGAGCAGTACTTC. Amino acids: CASRQYRGPYEQYF.